One sample yielded the 28 T cell receptor beta chains listed below, sequenced in a study of molecular identifiers for immune sequencing clone quantification. TCRdb analysed the PCR reads with MiXCR anew, one entry per CDR3 protein. The sample yields approximately 590,000 distinct CDR3 sequences, about 25% seen once. The sample comprised naive CD8+ T cells from blood, with Jurkat cell RNA spiked in. Subset of the sample: FACS-sorted CD8+CD4-CCR7+CD45RA+ naive T cells. The receptors here all came from a human donor in good health. Some libraries in this study had Jurkat cell RNA spiked in.

In this sample, this clonotype turned up once. This could be a read error, since a much larger clone is one nucleotide away. The rearrangement uses TRBV6-5 and TRBJ2-3; D might be TRBD2 (5 bases). CDR1 MNHEY and CDR2 SVGAGI come from the germline V gene. The CDR3 spans 18 residues. In DNA, the CDR3 is TGTGCCAGCAATTACTCGGAGGATTTGCAGCCACCGTCAGATACGCAGTATTTT. It translates to CASNYSEDLQPPSDTQYF.

This clonotype has just a few counts. The chain employs TRBV2 and TRBJ2-1; possibly TRBD2 for D (6 bases). The CDR3 runs to 15 residues. Trimming cost V 3 bases and J 2 bases, with 11 bases left between them. CDR1 SNHLY and CDR2 FYNNEI come from the germline V gene. In nucleotides, the CDR3 is TGTGCCAGCAGTGATGCGCCGGGAGCCTACAATGAGCAGTTCTTC. Amino acids: CASSDAPGAYNEQFF. Complete variable domain (other parts from reference TRBV2 and TRBJ2-1): EPEVTQTPSHQVTQMGQEVILRCVPISNHLYFYWYRQILGQKVEFLVSFYNNEISEKSEIFDDQFSVERPDGSNFTLKIRSTKLEDSAMYFCASSDAPGAYNEQFFGPGTRLTVL.

This clonotype has ten or more counts. The rearrangement links TRBV7-6 to TRBJ2-1; the D gene could be TRBD1 or TRBD2 (7 bases each). Looked up from germline, CDR1 is SGHVS and CDR2 is FNYEAQ. V lost 1 base and J 8 bases, leaving 15 bases between the germline ends. This CDR3 comprises 15 residues. In DNA form, the CDR3 reads TGTGCCAGCAGCTTAGACGGCAGGGGGGGCGATGAGCAGTTCTTC. It is translated as CASSLDGRGGDEQFF. The full variable domain, rest sourced from reference TRBV7-6 and TRBJ2-1, is GAGVSQSPRYKVTKRGQDVALRCDPISGHVSLYWYRQALGQGPEFLTYFNYEAQQDKSGLPNDRFSAERPEGSISTLTIQRTEQRDSAMYRCASSLDGRGGDEQFFGPGTRLTVL.

Ten or more counts support this clonotype. The V gene is TRBV14, the J gene TRBJ2-3, with D uncertain. The V end lost 10 bases, the J end lost 3 bases, and 11 bases lay between the germline ends. This CDR3 has 12 amino acids. The germline V gene encodes CDR1 SGHDN and CDR2 FVKESK. The chain's CDR3 is CATSGKTDTQYF. The CDR3 region has the DNA TGTGCCACCTCTGGCAAAACAGATACGCAGTATTTT.

This clonotype was seen just once. A much larger clone sits a single nucleotide away, making a read error possible. The rearrangement uses TRBV20-1 and TRBJ2-3, with 11 bases fitting TRBD2. The CDR3 totals 18 residues. CDR1 is DFQATT and CDR2 is SNEGSKA in the germline V gene (reference sequence). Trimming cost V 0 bases and J 3 bases; bases outside gene matches: 11. CDR3 protein: CSARDGTSGATVTDTQYF. Here the CDR3 DNA reads TGCAGTGCTAGAGACGGGACTAGCGGTGCGACCGTAACAGATACGCAGTATTTT.

Details on this clonotype: Likely a read error: the CDR3 ends without its conserved phenylalanine or tryptophan. The chain combines TRBV28 with TRBJ2-1; 11 bases match TRBD1. After removal of 8 bases from V and 8 bases from J, the junction contained 11 bases not matched to a gene. The germline CDR1 and CDR2 sequences are MDHEN and SYDVKM. The CDR3 length is 15 residues. The CDR3 DNA reads as TGTGCCAGCTCATTCGGACAGGGGGCCCTACATGAGCAGTTCTCC. Protein sequence: CASSFGQGALHEQFS.

Ten or more counts support this clonotype. The chain has TRBV30 and TRBJ1-1, with D perhaps matching TRBD1 (6 bases). Germline V gene data show CDR1 as GTSNPN and CDR2 as SVGIG (reference sequence). The CDR3 covers 14 residues. Deletions cut 0 bases from V and 5 bases from J, with 13 bases between. CDR3 sequence (DNA): TGTGCCTGGAGTGTTGTCAGGGGCCTTACTGAAGCTTTCTTT. Amino acids: CAWSVVRGLTEAFF.

The J gene is TRBJ2-5, the V gene TRBV11-2; 12 bases agree with TRBD2. Unmatched junction bases numbered 3, after V lost 2 bases and J lost 2 bases. CDR1 and CDR2 from the germline V gene are SGHAT and FQNNGV. The CDR3 contains 16 residues. The chain's CDR3 is CASSLPTSGGQETQYF. CDR3 nucleotides: TGTGCCAGCAGCTTACCTACTAGCGGGGGGCAAGAGACCCAGTACTTC.

This clonotype was picked up a small number of times. It may be a read error: a sequence one base away is much more abundant. The chain combines TRBV24-1 with TRBJ2-3, with 8 bases fitting TRBD1. Germline CDR1 KGHDR, CDR2 SFDVKD. This CDR3 has 14 amino acids. CDR3 nucleotide sequence: TGTGCCACCGGTGATCCCGACAGGGGTACTACGCAGTATTTT. Amino acid sequence: CATGDPDRGTTQYF.

A word on this clonotype: As the CDR3 is not closed by the conserved phenylalanine or tryptophan, this likely results from a read error. J is TRBJ2-7 and V is TRBV2, with D perhaps matching TRBD1 (6 bases). V was cut by 4 bases and J by 6 bases, with 13 bases left in between. Germline CDR1 and CDR2: SNHLY and FYNNEI. The CDR3 consists of 13 residues. The CDR3 nucleotides read TGTGCCAGCAGTGTTGGGGGCCAGTTCGAGCAGTACTCC. Residues: CASSVGGQFEQYS.

Many counts were recorded for this clonotype. The V and J genes are TRBV20-1 and TRBJ1-1, with a weak D call TRBD1 (5 bases). Germline-derived CDR1 and CDR2 are DFQATT and SNEGSKA (reference sequence). CDR3 length equals 15 residues. The V and J ends lost 2 bases and 4 bases respectively, with 17 bases between them. DNA of the CDR3: TGCAGTGCTAGATCCTCACAGGAGGTGACCACTGAAGCTTTCTTT. Protein product: CSARSSQEVTTEAFF.

This clonotype was counted ten times or more. V gene TRBV7-8 combines with J gene TRBJ2-3, with 8 bases matching TRBD2. The CDR3 sequence is 20 residues long. CDR1 is SGHVS, CDR2 FQNEAQ, per germline. V dropped 1 base and J dropped 4; count of bases not matched to a gene: 19. The DNA of the CDR3 is TGTGCCAGCAGCTTAGGTCCTAGCGGGTTAAGGCGCCCCGAGGCAGATACGCAGTATTTT. Its protein is CASSLGPSGLRRPEADTQYF.

As regards this clonotype: This may stem from a read error, because a much larger clone lies one nucleotide away. The chain combines TRBV12-3 or TRBV12-4 with TRBJ2-5, with 15 bases matching TRBD2. The CDR3 spans 18 residues. The CDR3 DNA sequence: TGTGCCAGCAGTTTAGCGGCAGGACTAGCGGGAGGGGGAGAGCCCCAGTACTTC. This encodes CASSLAAGLAGGGEPQYF.

This clonotype was counted many times. The chain employs TRBV7-8 and TRBJ2-3; 9 bases map to TRBD2. The V and J ends lost 3 bases and 5 bases, in that order; junction bases with no gene match: 9. This CDR3 is 16 amino acids long. In germline, CDR1 is SGHVS, CDR2 FQNEAQ. The CDR3 region has the DNA TGTGCCAGCAGCTTCGAGATAGCGGGGGAGGAAGATACGCAGTATTTT. It encodes CASSFEIAGEEDTQYF.

This rearrangement joins TRBV4-3 to TRBJ2-7; no reliable D call. CDR1 and CDR2 (germline): LGHNA, YSLEER. Trimming cost V 0 bases and J 6 bases, with 15 bases left between them. The CDR3 spans 15 residues. As DNA, the CDR3 is TGCGCCAGCAGCCAAGACCGGCTAGACGTCTGCGAGCAGTACTTC. Translation: CASSQDRLDVCEQYF.

V gene TRBV5-6 combines with J gene TRBJ2-3; 9 positions match TRBD2. With 4 bases clipped from V and 4 bases from J, the junction kept 7 bases outside the gene matches. There are 15 residues in the CDR3. CDR1 and CDR2 from the germline V gene are SGHDT and YYEEEE. The CDR3 nucleotides are TGTGCCAGCAGCCTCTGGGGCGGGGGGGCAGATACGCAGTATTTT. The encoded protein is CASSLWGGGADTQYF.

This clonotype has at least ten counts. V usage is TRBV9 and J usage is TRBJ2-3; possible D gene TRBD2, 6 bases. This CDR3 spans 13 amino acids. CDR1 is SGDLS and CDR2 is YYNGEE in the germline V gene. V was pared by 0 bases and J by 8 bases, with 10 bases between. The CDR3 nucleotides read TGTGCCAGCAGCGTAGTTAGGGACTTTACGCAGTATTTT. Its translation is CASSVVRDFTQYF.

Points on this clonotype: A single base separates this from a much larger clone, so it may be a read error. The chain employs TRBV9 and TRBJ2-3; TRBD2 agrees at 13 bases. The CDR3 length is 15 residues. Germline V gives CDR1 SGDLS, CDR2 YYNGEE. V was pared by 7 bases and J by 3 bases, with 5 bases of the junction left unmatched. CDR3 sequence reads: CASRGLAGVTDTQYF. Written as DNA, the CDR3 is TGTGCCAGCCGCGGACTAGCGGGAGTTACAGATACGCAGTATTTT.

This clonotype occurred many times. V is TRBV5-6 and J is TRBJ2-7; TRBD1 aligns across 7 bases. This CDR3 spans 14 amino acids. The V gene end was trimmed by 0 bases and the J gene end by 3 bases; junction bases not matched to a gene: 3. Germline V gives CDR1 SGHDT, CDR2 YYEEEE. DNA for the CDR3: TGTGCCAGCAGCTTGGCAGGGGGAGTCTACGAGCAGTACTTC. Amino acids: CASSLAGGVYEQYF.

To note about this clonotype: A read error may explain this, as a much larger clone is one base away. The gene calls are TRBV5-5 and TRBJ1-1; a possible D gene is TRBD1 (6 bases). The length of the CDR3 is 13 residues. Trimming removed 4 bases at V and 3 bases at J, with 10 bases between. The germline V gene has CDR1 SGHKS and CDR2 YYEKEE (reference sequence). In nucleotides, the CDR3 is TGTGCCAGCAGCCAGTGGACAGACACTGAAGCTTTCTTT. Protein product: CASSQWTDTEAFF.

The sample holds a few counts of this clonotype. The chain links TRBV9 to TRBJ2-2; D remains unclear. The V end was cut by 4 bases, the J end by 7 bases, with 11 bases between. The CDR3 has 13 residues. Per germline, CDR1 SGDLS and CDR2 YYNGEE. CDR3 residues: CASSPPRRGELFF. CDR3 DNA sequence: TGTGCCAGCAGCCCACCCCGGCGCGGGGAGCTGTTTTTT.

This clonotype showed up many times. V and J are TRBV4-3 and TRBJ2-7, with D possibly being TRBD1 (5 bases). The CDR3 totals 16 residues. Germline CDR1 is LGHNA and CDR2 is YSLEER. The V gene lost 0 bases and the J gene lost 1 base, with 13 bases spanning the gap. The CDR3 DNA is TGCGCCAGCAGCCAAGATACAGGATACGTATCCTACGAGCAGTACTTC. It translates to CASSQDTGYVSYEQYF.

In its sample, this clonotype was seen many times. The CDR3 coding sequence is TGTGCCAGCAGGTCTCCCTGGGGCGAGCAGTACTTC. Translating it yields CASRSPWGEQYF. The genes are TRBV6-5 and TRBJ2-7, with unresolved D. CDR3 length equals 12 residues. Germline assignment: CDR1 MNHEY and CDR2 SVGAGI. The ends were cut back, 6 bases at V and 6 bases at J, with 12 bases in the middle.

For this clonotype: Since a much larger clone is just one base distant, this may be a read error. V gene TRBV20-1 combines with J gene TRBJ1-2; TRBD1 is a possible D gene (5 bases). CDR1 is DFQATT and CDR2 is SNEGSKA in the germline V gene (reference sequence). The CDR3 sequence is 14 residues long. The CDR3 reads CSATEVGGAYGYIF. The CDR3 DNA follows: TGCAGTGCTACCGAGGTCGGGGGAGCCTATGGCTACATCTTC.

Note on this clonotype: A single base separates this from a much larger clone, so it may be a read error. The gene calls are TRBV12-3 or TRBV12-4 and TRBJ1-5; the match to TRBD1 covers 7 bases. This CDR3 spans 15 amino acids. Unmatched junction bases numbered 11, after V lost 3 bases and J lost 9 bases. CDR3 DNA: TGTGCCAGCAGTTTCTCCGGACAGGCCGGACGGCCCCAGCATTTT. It yields the protein CASSFSGQAGRPQHF.

This sequence joins TRBV11-2 and TRBJ2-1, with 7 bases fitting TRBD1. The CDR3 runs 15 residues. V shed 5 bases, J shed 5 bases, and the junction held 9 bases outside the gene matches. Germline V gene data show CDR1 as SGHAT and CDR2 as FQNNGV. CDR3 sequence (DNA): TGTGCCAGCAGCCGAGGGGACAGCACCGACAATGAGCAGTTCTTC. Translating it yields CASSRGDSTDNEQFF.

This clonotype was seen repeatedly, ten times or more. V gene TRBV7-3 combines with J gene TRBJ2-5; 7 bases agree with TRBD1. The CDR3 spans 14 residues. CDR1 and CDR2 from the germline V gene are SGHTA and FQGTGA. The V gene end was trimmed by 4 bases and the J gene end by 3 bases; junction bases not matched to a gene: 5. The DNA of the CDR3 is TGTGCCAGCAGCTCGACAGGGTCGGAAGAGACCCAGTACTTC. As protein: CASSSTGSEETQYF. The full variable domain, with the rest looked up from reference TRBV7-3 and TRBJ2-5, is GAGVSQTPSNKVTEKGKYVELRCDPISGHTALYWYRQSLGQGPEFLIYFQGTGAADDSGLPNDRFFAVRPEGSVSTLKIQRTERGDSAVYLCASSSTGSEETQYFGPGTRLLVL.

About this clonotype: A clone one base away is much larger, so this may be a read error. J is TRBJ2-3 and V is TRBV2; D could derive from TRBD1 or TRBD2 (5 bases each). V lost 11 bases and J 4 bases, leaving 10 bases between the germline ends. Germline V gene sequence: CDR1 SNHLY, CDR2 FYNNEI. The CDR3 is 11 amino acids. In DNA form, the CDR3 reads TGTGCCCCACTGGGGGCAGATACGCAGTATTTT. It translates to CAPLGADTQYF. The full variable domain, with the rest looked up from reference TRBV2 and TRBJ2-3, is EPEVTQTPSHQVTQMGQEVILRCVPISNHLYFYWYRQILGQKVEFLVSFYNNEISEKSEIFDDQFSVERPDGSNFTLKIRSTKLEDSAMYFCAPLGADTQYFGPGTRLTVL.